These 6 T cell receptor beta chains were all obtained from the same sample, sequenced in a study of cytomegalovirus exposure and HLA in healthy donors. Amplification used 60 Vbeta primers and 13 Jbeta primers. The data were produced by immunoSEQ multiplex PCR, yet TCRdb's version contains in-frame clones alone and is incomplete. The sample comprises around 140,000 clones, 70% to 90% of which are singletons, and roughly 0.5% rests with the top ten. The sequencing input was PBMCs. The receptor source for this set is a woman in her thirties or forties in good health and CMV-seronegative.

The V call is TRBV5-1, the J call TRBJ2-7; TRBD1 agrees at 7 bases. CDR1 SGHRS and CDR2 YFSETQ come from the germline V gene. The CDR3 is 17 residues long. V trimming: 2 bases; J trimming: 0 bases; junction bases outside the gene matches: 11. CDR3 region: CASSLDGQDTYSYEQYF. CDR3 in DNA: TGCGCCAGCAGCTTAGACGGACAGGATACTTACTCCTACGAGCAGTACTTC.

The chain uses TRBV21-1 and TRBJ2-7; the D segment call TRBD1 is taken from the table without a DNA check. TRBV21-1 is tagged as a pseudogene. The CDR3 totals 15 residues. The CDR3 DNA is TGTGCCAGCAGCAAAGCAAAATCCAGGCTCTACGAGCAGTACTTC. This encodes CASSKAKSRLYEQYF.

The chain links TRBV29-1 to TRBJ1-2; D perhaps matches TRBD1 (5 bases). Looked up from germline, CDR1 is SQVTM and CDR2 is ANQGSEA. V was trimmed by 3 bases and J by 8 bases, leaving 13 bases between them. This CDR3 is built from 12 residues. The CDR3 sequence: CSVEGGKPGYTF. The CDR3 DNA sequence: TGCAGCGTTGAGGGGGGAAAACCCGGCTACACCTTC.

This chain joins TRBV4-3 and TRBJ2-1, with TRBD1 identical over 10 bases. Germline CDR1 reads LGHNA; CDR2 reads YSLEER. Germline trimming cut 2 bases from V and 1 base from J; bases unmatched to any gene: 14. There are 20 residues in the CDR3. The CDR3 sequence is CASSQNWVRDRGGSYNEQFF. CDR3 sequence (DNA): TGCGCCAGCAGCCAAAATTGGGTAAGGGACAGGGGAGGATCCTACAATGAGCAGTTCTTC.

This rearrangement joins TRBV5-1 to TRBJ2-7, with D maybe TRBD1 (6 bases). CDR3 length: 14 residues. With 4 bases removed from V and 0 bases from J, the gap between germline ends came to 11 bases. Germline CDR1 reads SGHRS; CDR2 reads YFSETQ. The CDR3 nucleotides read TGCGCCAGCAGCCCCACAGGGAGCTCCTACGAGCAGTACTTC. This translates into CASSPTGSSYEQYF.

CDR3 in amino acids: CASSLGSRLPNEKLFF. The CDR3 nucleotides read TGTGCCAGCAGTTTAGGCTCACGCTTGCCTAATGAAAAACTGTTTTTT. The chain combines TRBV28 with TRBJ1-4; D is uncertain. Trimming took 2 bases from V and 3 from J, leaving 13 bases between them. Germline V gives CDR1 MDHEN, CDR2 SYDVKM. The CDR3 contains 16 residues.